The rows below give T cell receptor beta chains drawn from one sample of a study of blood T cell repertoires in COVID-19. TCRdb's copy holds only in-frame clones and misses some; the assay was immunoSEQ multiplex PCR. The sample contains 150,000 to 200,000 clones, around 83% of which appear only once. Sequencing was performed on peripheral blood. These receptors were collected from a woman in her forties with acute or convalescent COVID-19. Each CDR3 is given with its conserved first and last residue. The order of the fields is CDR3 length, J gene, clone size, D gene, V gene, CDR3 protein, CDR3 DNA. The D gene is left open where the match is weak. Size tells how often a clone was seen (once, few, many) or the class of an expanded clone, and some rows leave it out.

>16|TRBJ1-1|-|-|TRBV18
CASSPSGLGGKGEAFF
TGTGCCAGCTCACCAAGCGGTCTGGGGGGAAAGGGTGAAGCTTTCTTT
>17|TRBJ2-2|-|TRBD2|TRBV2
CASGLPSGSVVSGELFF
TGTGCCAGCGGATTGCCTAGCGGGAGTGTAGTTTCCGGGGAGCTGTTTTTT
>15|TRBJ2-7|-|-|TRBV30
CAWSPSLASPYEQYF
TGTGCCTGGAGCCCTTCTTTAGCGTCACCCTACGAGCAGTACTTC
>16|TRBJ2-3|-|TRBD2|TRBV5-4
CASSRGETKSTDTQYF
TGTGCCAGCAGCCGGGGGGAGACCAAGAGCACAGATACGCAGTATTTT
>16|TRBJ2-2|once|TRBD1|TRBV2
CASSDLEGQGTGELFF
TGTGCCAGCAGTGATCTGGAAGGACAGGGGACCGGGGAGCTGTTTTTT
>16|TRBJ1-3|-|-|TRBV7-9
CASSFLTGISGNTIYF
TGTGCCAGCAGCTTTTTGACAGGCATCTCTGGAAACACCATATATTTT
>15|TRBJ2-1|-|TRBD1|TRBV10-3
CAINPQGLENNEQFF
TGTGCCATCAACCCACAGGGGTTGGAAAACAATGAGCAGTTCTTC
>19|TRBJ2-6|-|-|TRBV4-1
CASSQNGVLGEYGANVLTF
TGCGCCAGCAGCCAAAATGGTGTTCTAGGAGAGTATGGGGCCAACGTCCTGACTTTC
>13|TRBJ2-3|few|-|TRBV27
CASSLVWEDTQYF
TGTGCCAGCAGTTTAGTGTGGGAGGATACGCAGTATTTT
>20|TRBJ2-7|once|TRBD2|TRBV27
CASSLRRPGTSGGFRYEQYF
TGTGCCAGCAGTTTGCGCCGTCCCGGGACTAGCGGGGGGTTTCGGTACGAGCAGTACTTC
>14|TRBJ2-2|-|TRBD1|TRBV2
CASRRTGSAGELFF
TGTGCCAGCAGGCGGACAGGGAGCGCCGGGGAGCTGTTTTTT
>12|TRBJ1-4|-|-|TRBV2
CAISGLDEKLFF
TGTGCCATCTCGGGATTAGATGAAAAACTGTTTTTT
>14|TRBJ1-6|-|-|TRBV7-9
CASSPETEHSPLHF
TGTGCCAGCAGCCCCGAGACAGAGCATTCACCCCTCCACTTT
>13|TRBJ2-7|many|TRBD1|TRBV9
CASSIGTGNEQYF
TGTGCCAGCAGTATCGGGACAGGGAACGAGCAGTACTTC
>14|TRBJ1-3|few|-|TRBV6-5
CASRADFSGNTIYF
TGTGCCAGCAGGGCAGATTTCTCTGGAAACACCATATATTTT
>14|TRBJ2-7|-|-|TRBV7-8
CASSLAELAVEQYF
TGTGCCAGCAGCTTAGCGGAACTAGCAGTCGAGCAGTACTTC
>16|TRBJ1-2|-|TRBD1|TRBV15
CATSQPRAGGYYGYTF
TGTGCCACCAGCCAACCTCGGGCAGGGGGGTACTATGGCTACACCTTC
>16|TRBJ1-2|-|TRBD1|TRBV11-2
CASSPIAGTANYGYTF
TGTGCCAGCAGCCCAATAGCCGGGACAGCTAACTATGGCTACACCTTC
>14|TRBJ2-7|few|-|TRBV9
CASSVGGRSYEQYF
TGTGCCAGCAGCGTGGGAGGTCGCTCCTACGAGCAGTACTTC
>11|TRBJ1-5|-|-|TRBV20-1
CSAEGTQPQHF
TGCAGTGCTGAGGGAACCCAGCCCCAGCATTTT
>15|TRBJ2-7|-|TRBD2|TRBV14
CASSLLGLPTYEQYF
TGTGCCAGCAGCCTCCTGGGACTACCAACCTACGAGCAGTACTTC
>14|TRBJ2-1|-|-|TRBV7-9
CASSSEGSYNEQFF
TGTGCCAGCAGCTCCGAGGGCTCCTACAATGAGCAGTTCTTC